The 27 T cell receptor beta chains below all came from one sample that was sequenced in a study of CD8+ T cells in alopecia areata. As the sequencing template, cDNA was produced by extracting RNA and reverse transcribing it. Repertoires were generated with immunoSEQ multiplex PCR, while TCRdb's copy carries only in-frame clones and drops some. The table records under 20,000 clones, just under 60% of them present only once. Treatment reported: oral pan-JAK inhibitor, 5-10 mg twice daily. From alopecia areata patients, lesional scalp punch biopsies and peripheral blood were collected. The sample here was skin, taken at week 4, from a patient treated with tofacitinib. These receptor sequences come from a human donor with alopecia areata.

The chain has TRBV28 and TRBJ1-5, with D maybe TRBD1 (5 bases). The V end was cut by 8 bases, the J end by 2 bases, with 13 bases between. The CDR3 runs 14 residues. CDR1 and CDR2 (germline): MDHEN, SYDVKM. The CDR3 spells CASGRGGGNQPQHF. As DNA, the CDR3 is TGTGCCAGCGGCCGAGGAGGGGGCAATCAGCCCCAGCATTTT. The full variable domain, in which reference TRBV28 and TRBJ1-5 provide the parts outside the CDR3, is DVKVTQSSRYLVKRTGEKVFLECVQDMDHENMFWYRQDPGLGLRLIYFSYDVKMKEKGDIPEGYSVSREKKERFSLILESASTNQTSMYLCASGRGGGNQPQHFGDGTRLSIL.

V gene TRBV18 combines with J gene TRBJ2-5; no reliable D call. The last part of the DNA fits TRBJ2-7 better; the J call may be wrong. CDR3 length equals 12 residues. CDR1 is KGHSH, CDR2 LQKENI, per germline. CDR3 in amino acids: CASSALLYEQYF. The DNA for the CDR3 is TGTGCCAGCTCAGCTCTCCTCTACGAGCAGTACTTC.

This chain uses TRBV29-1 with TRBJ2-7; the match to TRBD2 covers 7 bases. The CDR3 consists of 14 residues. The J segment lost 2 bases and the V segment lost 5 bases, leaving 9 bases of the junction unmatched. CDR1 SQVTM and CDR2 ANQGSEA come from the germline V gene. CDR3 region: CSVKIGGFTYEQYF. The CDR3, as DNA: TGCAGCGTTAAAATCGGGGGGTTCACCTACGAGCAGTACTTC.

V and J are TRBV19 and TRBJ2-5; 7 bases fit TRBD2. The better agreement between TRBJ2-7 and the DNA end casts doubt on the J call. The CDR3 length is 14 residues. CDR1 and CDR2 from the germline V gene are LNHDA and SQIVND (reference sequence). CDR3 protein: CASRAKRGTYEQYF. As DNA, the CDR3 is TGTGCCAGTAGAGCCAAGCGGGGTACCTACGAGCAGTACTTC.

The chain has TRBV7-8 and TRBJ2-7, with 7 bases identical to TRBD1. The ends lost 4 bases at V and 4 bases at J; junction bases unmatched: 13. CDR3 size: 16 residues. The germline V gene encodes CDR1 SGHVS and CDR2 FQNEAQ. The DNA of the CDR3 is TGTGCCAGCAGCTCCACTCCCGGCGCAGGGGGTTACGAGCAGTACTTC. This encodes CASSSTPGAGGYEQYF.

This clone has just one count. DNA for the CDR3: TGTGCCAGCAGTTCAACAGGGGGGTGGGGCTACACCTTC. It translates to CASSSTGGWGYTF. The chain recombines TRBV28 with TRBJ1-2, with TRBD1 identical over 8 bases. The CDR3 contains 13 residues. Germline CDR1 and CDR2: MDHEN and SYDVKM. V shed 4 bases and J 8 bases; nucleotides not matched to a gene: 6.

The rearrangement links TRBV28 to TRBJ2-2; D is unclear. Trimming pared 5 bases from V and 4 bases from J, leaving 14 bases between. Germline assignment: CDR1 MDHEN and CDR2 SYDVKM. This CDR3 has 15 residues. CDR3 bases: TGTGCCAGCAGTCCCCTCGGTGGTTCCACCGGGGAGCTGTTTTTT. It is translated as CASSPLGGSTGELFF.

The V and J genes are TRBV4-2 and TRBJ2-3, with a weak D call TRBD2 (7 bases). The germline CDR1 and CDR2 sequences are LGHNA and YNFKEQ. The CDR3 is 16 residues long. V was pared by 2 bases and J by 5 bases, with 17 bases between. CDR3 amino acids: CASSQSLGGEVDTQYF. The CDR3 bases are TGTGCCAGCAGCCAATCCTTAGGGGGGGAGGTAGATACGCAGTATTTT.

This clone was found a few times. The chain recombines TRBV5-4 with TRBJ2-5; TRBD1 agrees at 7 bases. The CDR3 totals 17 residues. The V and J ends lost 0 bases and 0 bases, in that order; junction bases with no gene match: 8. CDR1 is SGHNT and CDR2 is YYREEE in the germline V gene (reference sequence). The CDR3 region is CASSLEGVGTDQETQYF. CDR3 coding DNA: TGTGCCAGCAGCTTGGAAGGTGTGGGGACAGACCAAGAGACCCAGTACTTC. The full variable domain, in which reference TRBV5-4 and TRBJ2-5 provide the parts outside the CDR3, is ETGVTQSPTHLIKTRGQQVTLRCSSQSGHNTVSWYQQALGQGPQFIFQYYREEENGRGNFPPRFSGLQFPNYSSELNVNALELDDSALYLCASSLEGVGTDQETQYFGPGTRLLVL.

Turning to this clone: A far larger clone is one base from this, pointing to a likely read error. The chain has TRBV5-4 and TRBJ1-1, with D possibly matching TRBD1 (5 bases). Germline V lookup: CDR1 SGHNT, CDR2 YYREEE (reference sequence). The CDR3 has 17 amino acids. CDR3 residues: CASILIGFGAMNTEAFF. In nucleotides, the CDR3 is TGTGCCAGCATCTTGATCGGGTTTGGGGCCATGAACACTGAAGCTTTCTTT.

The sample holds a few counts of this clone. CDR3 in DNA: TGTGCCAGCAGTCGCGACCTGGGGGGGGCCAACGTCCTGACTTTC. It translates to CASSRDLGGANVLTF. The chain combines TRBV27 with TRBJ2-6; D unresolved. This CDR3 has 15 amino acids. Trimming took off 5 bases at V and 4 bases at J, with 12 bases between the two ends. Germline V CDR1 and CDR2: MNHEY, SMNVEV (reference sequence).

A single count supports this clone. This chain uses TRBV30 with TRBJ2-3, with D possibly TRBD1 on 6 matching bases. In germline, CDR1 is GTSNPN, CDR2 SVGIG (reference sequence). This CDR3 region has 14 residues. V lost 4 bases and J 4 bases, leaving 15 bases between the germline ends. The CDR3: CAWITGTSADTQYF. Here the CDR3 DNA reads TGTGCCTGGATCACCGGGACATCGGCAGATACGCAGTATTTT.

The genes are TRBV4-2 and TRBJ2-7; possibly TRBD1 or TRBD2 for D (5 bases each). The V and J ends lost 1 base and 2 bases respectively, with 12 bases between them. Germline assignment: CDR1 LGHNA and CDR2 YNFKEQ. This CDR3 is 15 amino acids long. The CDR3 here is CASSQVRDVTYEQYF. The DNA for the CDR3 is TGTGCCAGCAGCCAAGTCCGGGACGTCACCTACGAGCAGTACTTC.

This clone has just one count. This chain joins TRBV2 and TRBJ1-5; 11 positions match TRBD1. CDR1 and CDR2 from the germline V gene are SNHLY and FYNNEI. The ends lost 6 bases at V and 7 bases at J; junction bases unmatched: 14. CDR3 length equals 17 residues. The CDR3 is CASSADRGRSRGQPQHF. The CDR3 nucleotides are TGTGCCAGCAGCGCGGACAGGGGGCGTTCCCGAGGCCAGCCCCAGCATTTT.

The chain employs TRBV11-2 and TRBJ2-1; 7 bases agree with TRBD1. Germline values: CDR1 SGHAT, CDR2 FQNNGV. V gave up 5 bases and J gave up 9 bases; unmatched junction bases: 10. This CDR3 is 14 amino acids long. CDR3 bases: TGTGCCAGCAGCCCAGAGAGGGGGCTGAGTGAGCAGTTCTTC. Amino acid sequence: CASSPERGLSEQFF.

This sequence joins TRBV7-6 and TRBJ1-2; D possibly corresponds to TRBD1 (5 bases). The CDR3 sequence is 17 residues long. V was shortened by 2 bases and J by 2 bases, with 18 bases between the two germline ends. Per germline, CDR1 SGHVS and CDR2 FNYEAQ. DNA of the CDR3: TGTGCCAGCAGCTTATTACCCTTGGGGGGAACCAACTATGGCTACACCTTC. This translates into CASSLLPLGGTNYGYTF.

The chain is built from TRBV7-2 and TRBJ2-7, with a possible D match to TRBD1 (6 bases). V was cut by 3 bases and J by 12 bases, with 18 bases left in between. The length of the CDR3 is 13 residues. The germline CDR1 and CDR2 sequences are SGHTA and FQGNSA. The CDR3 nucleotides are TGTGCCAGCAGCTTTTTCCCTGACAGGACGACGTACTTC. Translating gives CASSFFPDRTTYF.

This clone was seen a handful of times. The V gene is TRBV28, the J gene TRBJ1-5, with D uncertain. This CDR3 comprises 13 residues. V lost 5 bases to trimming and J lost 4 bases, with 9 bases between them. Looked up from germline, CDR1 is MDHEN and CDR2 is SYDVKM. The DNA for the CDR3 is TGTGCCAGCAGTAGTGACGGAAATCAGCCCCAGCATTTT. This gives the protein CASSSDGNQPQHF.

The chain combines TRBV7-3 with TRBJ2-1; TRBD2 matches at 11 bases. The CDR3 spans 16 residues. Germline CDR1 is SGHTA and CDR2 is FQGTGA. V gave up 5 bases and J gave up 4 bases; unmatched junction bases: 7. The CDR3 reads CASSIGLAGSYNEQFF. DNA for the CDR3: TGTGCCAGCAGCATAGGACTAGCGGGTTCATACAATGAGCAGTTCTTC. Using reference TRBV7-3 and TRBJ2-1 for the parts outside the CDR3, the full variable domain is GAGVSQTPSNKVTEKGKYVELRCDPISGHTALYWYRQSLGQGPEFLIYFQGTGAADDSGLPNDRFFAVRPEGSVSTLKIQRTERGDSAVYLCASSIGLAGSYNEQFFGPGTRLTVL.

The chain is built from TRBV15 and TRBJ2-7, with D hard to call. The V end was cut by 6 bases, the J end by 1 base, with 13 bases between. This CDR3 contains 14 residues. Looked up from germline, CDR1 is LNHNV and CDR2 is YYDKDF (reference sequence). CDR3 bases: TGTGCCACCAGTCCCCCAAGTCGATCCTACGAGCAGTACTTC. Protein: CATSPPSRSYEQYF.

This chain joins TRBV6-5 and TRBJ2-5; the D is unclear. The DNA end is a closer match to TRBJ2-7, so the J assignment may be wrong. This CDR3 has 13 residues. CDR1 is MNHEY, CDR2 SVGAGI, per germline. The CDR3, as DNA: TGTGCCAGCAGTTATAGGGTTTTCTACGAGCAGTACTTC. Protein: CASSYRVFYEQYF.

Here the CDR3 DNA reads TGTGCCAGCAGCGCAGGGACAGACGAAGCTTTCTTT. It codes for CASSAGTDEAFF. The chain recombines TRBV7-9 with TRBJ1-1; 7 bases agree with TRBD1. Looked up from germline, CDR1 is SEHNR and CDR2 is FQNEAQ (reference sequence). The CDR3 spans 12 residues. V lost 5 bases and J lost 8; bases outside the gene matches: 5.

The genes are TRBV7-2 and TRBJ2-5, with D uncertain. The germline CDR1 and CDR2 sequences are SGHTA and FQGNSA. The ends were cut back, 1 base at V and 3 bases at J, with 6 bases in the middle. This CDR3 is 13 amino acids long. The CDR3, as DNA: TGTGCCAGCAGCTTAGAACCCGAAGAGACCCAGTACTTC. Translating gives CASSLEPEETQYF.

The CDR3 nucleotides read TGTGCCAGCAGTACAGAAGCACAAAACTATGGCTACACCTTC. This sequence encodes CASSTEAQNYGYTF. The genes are TRBV6-5 and TRBJ1-2; D gene unclear. The ends were cut back, 5 bases at V and 2 bases at J, with 12 bases in the middle. The CDR3 has 14 residues. Germline V lookup: CDR1 MNHEY, CDR2 SVGAGI.

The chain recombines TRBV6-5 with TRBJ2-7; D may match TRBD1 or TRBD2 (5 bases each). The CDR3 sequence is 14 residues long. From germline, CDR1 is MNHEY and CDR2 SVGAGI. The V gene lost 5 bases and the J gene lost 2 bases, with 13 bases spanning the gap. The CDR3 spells CASSESGGTYEQYF. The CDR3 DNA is TGTGCCAGCAGTGAATCTGGGGGTACCTACGAGCAGTACTTC.

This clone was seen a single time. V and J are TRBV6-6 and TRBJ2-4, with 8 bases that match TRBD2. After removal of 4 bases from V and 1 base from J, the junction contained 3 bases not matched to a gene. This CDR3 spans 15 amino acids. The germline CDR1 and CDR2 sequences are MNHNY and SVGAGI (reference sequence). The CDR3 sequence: CASSSPGGAKNIQYF. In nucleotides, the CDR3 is TGTGCCAGCAGTTCTCCGGGGGGGGCCAAAAACATTCAGTACTTC.

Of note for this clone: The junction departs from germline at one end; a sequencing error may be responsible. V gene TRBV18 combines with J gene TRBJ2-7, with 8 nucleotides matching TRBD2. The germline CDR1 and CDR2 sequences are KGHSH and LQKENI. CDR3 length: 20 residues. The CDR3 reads CASSPQEAGARTFFSYEQYF. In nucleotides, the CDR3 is TGTGCCAGCTCTCCACAGGAAGCGGGGGCCCGGACTTTTTTCTCCTACGAGCAGTACTTC.